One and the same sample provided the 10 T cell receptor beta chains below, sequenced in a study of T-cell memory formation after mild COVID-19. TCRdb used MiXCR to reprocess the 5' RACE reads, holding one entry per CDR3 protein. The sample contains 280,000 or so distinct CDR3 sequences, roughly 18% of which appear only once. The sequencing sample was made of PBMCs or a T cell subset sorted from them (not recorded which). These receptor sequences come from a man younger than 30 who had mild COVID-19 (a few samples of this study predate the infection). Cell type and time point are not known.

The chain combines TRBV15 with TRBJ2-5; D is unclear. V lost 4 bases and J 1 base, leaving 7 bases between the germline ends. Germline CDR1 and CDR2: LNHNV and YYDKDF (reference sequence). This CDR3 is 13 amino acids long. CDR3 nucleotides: TGTGCCACCAGCATGAGAATCCAAGAGACCCAGTACTTC. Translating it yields CATSMRIQETQYF.

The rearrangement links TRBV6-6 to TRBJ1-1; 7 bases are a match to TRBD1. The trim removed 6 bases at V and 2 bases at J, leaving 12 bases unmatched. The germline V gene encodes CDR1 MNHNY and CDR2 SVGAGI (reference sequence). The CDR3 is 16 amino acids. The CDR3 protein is CASRQNRGPTNTEAFF. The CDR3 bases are TGTGCCAGCAGACAAAACAGGGGTCCCACCAACACTGAAGCTTTCTTT.

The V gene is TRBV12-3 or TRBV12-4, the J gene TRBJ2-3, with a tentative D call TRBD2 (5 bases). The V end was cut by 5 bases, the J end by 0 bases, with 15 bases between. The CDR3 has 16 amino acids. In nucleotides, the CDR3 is TGTGCCAGCAGTCGGGGAGCGGTTACTAGCACAGATACGCAGTATTTT. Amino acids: CASSRGAVTSTDTQYF.

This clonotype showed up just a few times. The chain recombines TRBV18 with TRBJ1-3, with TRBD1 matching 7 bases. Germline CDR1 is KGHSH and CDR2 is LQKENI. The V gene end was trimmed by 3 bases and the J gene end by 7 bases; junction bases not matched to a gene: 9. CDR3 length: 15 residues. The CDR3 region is CASSPNPTGRNTIYF. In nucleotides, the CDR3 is TGTGCCAGCTCACCGAACCCGACAGGGCGCAACACCATATATTTT.

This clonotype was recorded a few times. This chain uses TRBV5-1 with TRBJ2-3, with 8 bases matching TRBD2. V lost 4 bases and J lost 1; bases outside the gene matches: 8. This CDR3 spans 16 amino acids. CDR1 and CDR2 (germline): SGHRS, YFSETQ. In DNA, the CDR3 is TGCGCCAGCAGCGCCGGGACTAGACACGGCACAGATACGCAGTATTTT. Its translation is CASSAGTRHGTDTQYF.

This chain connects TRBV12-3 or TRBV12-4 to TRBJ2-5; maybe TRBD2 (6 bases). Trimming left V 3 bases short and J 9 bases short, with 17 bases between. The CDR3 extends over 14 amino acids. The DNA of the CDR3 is TGTGCCAGCAGTTTGGACGTACCGACGGGGGCCCAGTACTTC. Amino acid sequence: CASSLDVPTGAQYF.

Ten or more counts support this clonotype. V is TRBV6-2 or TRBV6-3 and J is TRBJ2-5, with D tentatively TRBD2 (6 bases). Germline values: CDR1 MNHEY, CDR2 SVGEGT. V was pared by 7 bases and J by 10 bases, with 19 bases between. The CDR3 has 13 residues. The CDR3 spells CASKPDRGSDQYF. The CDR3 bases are TGTGCCAGCAAGCCGGACCGGGGGAGTGACCAGTACTTC.

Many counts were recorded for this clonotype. The CDR3 DNA is TGTGCCAGCAGTGGGACGGAAGAGACCCAGTACTTC. Its translation is CASSGTEETQYF. This sequence joins TRBV6-2 or TRBV6-3 and TRBJ2-5; D possibly matches TRBD1 or TRBD2 (5 bases each). V was cut by 5 bases and J by 3 bases, with 7 bases left in between. The CDR3 is made up of 12 amino acids. Germline-derived CDR1 and CDR2 are MNHEY and SVGEGT.

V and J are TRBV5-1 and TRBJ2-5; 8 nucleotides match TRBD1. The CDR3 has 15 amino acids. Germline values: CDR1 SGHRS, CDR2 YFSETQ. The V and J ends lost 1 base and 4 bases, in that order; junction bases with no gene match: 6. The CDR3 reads CASSLQGAARETQYF. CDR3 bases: TGCGCCAGCAGCTTGCAGGGGGCCGCGCGAGAGACCCAGTACTTC. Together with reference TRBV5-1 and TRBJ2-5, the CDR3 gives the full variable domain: KAGVTQTPRYLIKTRGQQVTLSCSPISGHRSVSWYQQTPGQGLQFLFEYFSETQRNKGNFPGRFSGRQFSNSRSEMNVSTLELGDSALYLCASSLQGAARETQYFGPGTRLLVL.

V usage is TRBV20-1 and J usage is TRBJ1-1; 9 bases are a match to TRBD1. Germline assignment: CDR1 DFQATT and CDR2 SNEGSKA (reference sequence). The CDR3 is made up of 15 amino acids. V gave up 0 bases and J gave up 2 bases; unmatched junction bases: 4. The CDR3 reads CSARERTGVNTEAFF. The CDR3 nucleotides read TGCAGTGCTAGAGAGAGGACAGGGGTTAACACTGAAGCTTTCTTT.